This T cell receptor (beta chain) is from a study of blood T cell repertoires in COVID-19. The method was immunoSEQ multiplex PCR; TCRdb's version includes in-frame clones alone and lacks a portion of them. The sample lists about 170,000 clones, over 80% occurring once. This CDR3 contains 13 residues. Germline V gene lookup returns CDR1 LNHDA and CDR2 SQIVND (reference sequence). Trimming left V 5 bases short and J 6 bases short, with 13 bases between. This clone has more than one count but fewer than ten. The chain uses TRBV19 and TRBJ1-1, with a weak D call TRBD1 (6 bases). This sequence originates from a woman aged 80 or over with COVID-19, enrolled during active disease. The sequenced sample consisted of peripheral blood. CDR3 sequence reads: CASSQQGLAEAFF. CDR3 bases: TGTGCCAGTAGTCAACAGGGTTTGGCTGAAGCTTTCTTT.